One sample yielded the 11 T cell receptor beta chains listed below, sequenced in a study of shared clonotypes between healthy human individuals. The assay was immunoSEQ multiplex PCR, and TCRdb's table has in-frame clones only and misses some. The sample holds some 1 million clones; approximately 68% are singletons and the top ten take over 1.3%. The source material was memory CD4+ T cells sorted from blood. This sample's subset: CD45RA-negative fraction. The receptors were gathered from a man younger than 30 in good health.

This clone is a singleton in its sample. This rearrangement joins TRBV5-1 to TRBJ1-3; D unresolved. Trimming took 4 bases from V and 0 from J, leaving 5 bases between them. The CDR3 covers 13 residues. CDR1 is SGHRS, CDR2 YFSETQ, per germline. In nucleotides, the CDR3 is TGCGCCAGCAGCGTAAACTCTGGAAACACCATATATTTT. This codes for CASSVNSGNTIYF.

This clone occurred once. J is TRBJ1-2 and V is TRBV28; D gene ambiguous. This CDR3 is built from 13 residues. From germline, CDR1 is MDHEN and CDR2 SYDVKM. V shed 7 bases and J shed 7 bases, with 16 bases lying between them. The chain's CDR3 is CASTPRTSGGYTF. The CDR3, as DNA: TGTGCCAGCACCCCCAGAACGTCAGGTGGCTACACCTTC.

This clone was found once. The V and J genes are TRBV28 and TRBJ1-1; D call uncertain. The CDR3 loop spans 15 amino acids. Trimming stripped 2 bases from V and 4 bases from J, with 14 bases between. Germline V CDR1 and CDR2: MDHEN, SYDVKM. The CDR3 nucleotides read TGTGCCAGCAGTTTACAAGGGAAGGGAGGCACTGAAGCTTTCTTT. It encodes CASSLQGKGGTEAFF.

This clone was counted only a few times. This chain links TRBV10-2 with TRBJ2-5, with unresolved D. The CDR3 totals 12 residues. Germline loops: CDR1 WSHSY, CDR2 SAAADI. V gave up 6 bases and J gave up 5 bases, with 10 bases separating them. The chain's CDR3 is CASRRLGETQYF. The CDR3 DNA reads TGCGCCAGCAGAAGACTGGGGGAGACCCAGTACTTC.

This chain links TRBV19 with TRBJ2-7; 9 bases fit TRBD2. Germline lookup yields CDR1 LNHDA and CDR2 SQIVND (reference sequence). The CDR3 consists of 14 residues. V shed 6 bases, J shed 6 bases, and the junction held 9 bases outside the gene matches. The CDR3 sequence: CASSQVAGDGEQYF. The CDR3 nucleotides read TGTGCCAGTAGCCAAGTAGCGGGAGATGGCGAGCAGTACTTC.

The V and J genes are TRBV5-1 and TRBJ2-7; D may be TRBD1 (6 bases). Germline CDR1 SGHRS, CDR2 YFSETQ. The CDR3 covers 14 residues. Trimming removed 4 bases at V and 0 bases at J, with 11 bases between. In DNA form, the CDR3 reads TGCGCCAGCAGCAGAGAGGGACACTCCTACGAGCAGTACTTC. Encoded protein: CASSREGHSYEQYF.

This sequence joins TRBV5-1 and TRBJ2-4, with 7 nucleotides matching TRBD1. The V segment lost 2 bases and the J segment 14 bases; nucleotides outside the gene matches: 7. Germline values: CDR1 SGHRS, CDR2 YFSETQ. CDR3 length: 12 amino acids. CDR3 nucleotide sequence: TGCGCCAGCAGCTTTGGGACAGACGAAAAGTACTTC. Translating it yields CASSFGTDEKYF.

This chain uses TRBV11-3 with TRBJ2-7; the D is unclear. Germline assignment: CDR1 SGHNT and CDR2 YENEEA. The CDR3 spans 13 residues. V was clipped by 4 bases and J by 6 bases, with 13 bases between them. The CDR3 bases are TGTGCCAGCAGCTCAGCAGAGTTCGGCGAGCAGTACTTC. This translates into CASSSAEFGEQYF.

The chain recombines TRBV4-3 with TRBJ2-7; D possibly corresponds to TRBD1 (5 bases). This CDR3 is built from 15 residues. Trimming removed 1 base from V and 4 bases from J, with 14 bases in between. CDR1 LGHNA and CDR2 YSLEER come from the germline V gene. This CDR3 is CASSQVIEQAYEQYF. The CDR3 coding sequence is TGCGCCAGCAGCCAAGTAATCGAACAGGCTTACGAGCAGTACTTC.

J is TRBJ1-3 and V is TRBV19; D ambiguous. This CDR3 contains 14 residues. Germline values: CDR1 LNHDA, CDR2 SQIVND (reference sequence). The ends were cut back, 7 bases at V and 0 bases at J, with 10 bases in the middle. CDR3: CASNGFSSGNTIYF. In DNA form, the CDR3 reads TGTGCCAGTAATGGGTTCTCCTCTGGAAACACCATATATTTT. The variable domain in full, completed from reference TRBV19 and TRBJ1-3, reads DGGITQSPKYLFRKEGQNVTLSCEQNLNHDAMYWYRQDPGQGLRLIYYSQIVNDFQKGDIAEGYSVSREKKESFPLTVTSAQKNPTAFYLCASNGFSSGNTIYFGEGSWLTVV.

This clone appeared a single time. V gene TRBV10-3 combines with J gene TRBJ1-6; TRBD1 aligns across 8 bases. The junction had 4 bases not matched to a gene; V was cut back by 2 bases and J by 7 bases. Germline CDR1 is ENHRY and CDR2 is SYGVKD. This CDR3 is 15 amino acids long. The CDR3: CAISEGQGQNSPLHF. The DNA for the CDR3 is TGTGCCATCAGTGAGGGACAGGGCCAAAATTCACCCCTCCACTTT.